The 28 T cell receptor beta chains in this list originate from one sample, sequenced in a study of tumor-infiltrating lymphocytes in primary liver carcinoma. Researchers generated TCR beta cDNA from approximately 520 ng of total RNA, relying on a constant-region primer. Construction of TCR beta libraries relied on three successive nested multiplex PCR rounds employing slightly modified ARM-PCR. The first two PCR rounds used TRBV1-TRBV30 forward primers with a C-beta reverse primer, about 10 cycles each. TCRdb used MiXCR to reprocess the multiplex PCR reads, holding one entry per CDR3 protein. The data show some 190,000 distinct CDR3 sequences, 85% seen once. The tissue used was unsorted bulk material of 20-30 mg. RNA and DNA were co-extracted from it with the AllPrep DNA/RNA mini kit. The specimen sequenced was tumor tissue from primary liver carcinoma. These TCRs come from a middle-aged man with primary liver carcinoma and hepatitis B virus infection.

In its sample, this clonotype was seen a few times. This may be a read error: a much more frequent sequence differs by one nucleotide. This chain uses TRBV12-3 or TRBV12-4 with TRBJ1-6; 7 bases line up with TRBD1. The CDR3 runs 14 residues. CDR3 protein: CVSSLGQYNSPLHF. The CDR3 DNA sequence: TGTGTCAGCAGTTTGGGACAGTATAATTCACCCCTCCACTTT.

A note on this clonotype: The junction departs from germline at one end; a sequencing error may be responsible. The chain combines TRBV13 with TRBJ2-5, with D possibly TRBD2 on 6 matching bases. Germline-derived CDR1 and CDR2 are PRHDT and FYEKMQ (reference sequence). The CDR3 spans 15 residues. The CDR3 spells CTSSPRPGTSETQYF. The CDR3 coding sequence is TGTACCAGCAGCCCCCGGCCCGGGACTTCGGAGACCCAGTACTTC.

About this clonotype: A much larger clone differs from this one at a single base, so this may be a read error. The chain joins TRBV6-5 to TRBJ1-1; the D gene is possibly TRBD1 (5 bases). The CDR3 runs to 12 residues. V dropped 2 bases and J dropped 7 bases, with 8 bases sitting between them. Germline assignment: CDR1 MNHEY and CDR2 SVGAGI. CDR3 DNA sequence: TGTGCCAGCAGTTACAGGGGAAATGAAGCTTTCTTT. This encodes CASSYRGNEAFF.

Comments on this clonotype: The conserved phenylalanine or tryptophan normally closing the CDR3 is absent here, so this likely arose from a read error. The chain links TRBV29-1 to TRBJ2-7; D is tentatively TRBD1 or TRBD2 (5 bases each). The CDR3 sequence is 16 residues long. In germline, CDR1 is SQVTM, CDR2 ANQGSEA. The CDR3 reads CNAMTHGTGTPYEQYS. The CDR3 DNA reads as TGCAACGCCATGACACATGGGACCGGCACTCCCTACGAGCAGTACTCC.

With respect to this clonotype: The CDR3 carries no conserved terminal phenylalanine or tryptophan, so it likely arises from a read error. The chain joins TRBV10-3 to TRBJ2-3; D gene ambiguous. Germline lookup yields CDR1 ENHRY and CDR2 SYGVKD. The CDR3 runs 14 residues. In DNA, the CDR3 is TGTGCCTTCAGTGTAACGACCTACACAGATACGCAGTATTAT. Its translation: CAFSVTTYTDTQYY.

V is TRBV11-2 and J is TRBJ2-1, with 7 nucleotides matching TRBD2. The CDR3 is 15 residues long. The germline V gene encodes CDR1 SGHAT and CDR2 FQNNGV. In DNA form, the CDR3 reads TGTGCTAGCGGCTTTAGCGGGCCACTATACAATGAGCAGTTCTTC. It specifies CASGFSGPLYNEQFF. The full variable domain, completed using reference TRBV11-2 and TRBJ2-1, is EAGVAQSPRYKIIEKRQSVAFWCNPISGHATLYWYQQILGQGPKLLIQFQNNGVVDDSQLPKDRFSAERLKGVDSTLKIQPAKLEDSAVYLCASGFSGPLYNEQFFGPGTRLTVL.

The sample holds one count of this clonotype. A much more abundant neighbour one base away suggests this may be a read error. The chain has TRBV30 and TRBJ2-6; perhaps TRBD1 as D (5 bases). CDR1 and CDR2 from the germline V gene are GTSNPN and SVGIG (reference sequence). The CDR3 extends over 15 amino acids. The CDR3 coding sequence is TGTGCCAGGAGATCCACAGGATCTGGGGCCAACGTCCTGACTTTC. It translates to CARRSTGSGANVLTF.

Regarding this clonotype: The junction departs from germline at one end; a sequencing error may be responsible. V usage is TRBV6-2 or TRBV6-3 and J usage is TRBJ1-2, with D hard to call. CDR1 is MNHEY, CDR2 SVGEGT, per germline. This CDR3 is built from 12 residues. CDR3 DNA: TGTGCCAGCAGCCGAACAGCCTATGGCTATACCTTC. Amino acid sequence: CASSRTAYGYTF.

This clonotype was detected only once. The junction differs from germline at one of its ends, possibly a read error. The chain links TRBV7-9 to TRBJ1-1; D gene uncertain. The CDR3 extends over 13 amino acids. In germline, CDR1 is SEHNR, CDR2 FQNEAQ (reference sequence). The CDR3 is CASSLSANSEAFF. The CDR3 nucleotides read TGTGCCAGCAGCTTATCCGCTAACAGTGAAGCTTTCTTT.

The chain carries TRBV2 and TRBJ2-6; D might be TRBD1 or TRBD2, each matching 5 bases. The CDR3 consists of 16 residues. CDR1 is SNHLY, CDR2 FYNNEI, per germline. Trimming cost V 11 bases and J 0 bases, with 17 bases left between them. The CDR3, as DNA: TGTGCCCGATCCGGGACGGCCGACTCTGGGGCCAACGTCCTGACTTTC. Its translation: CARSGTADSGANVLTF.

This clonotype occurred a few times. The chain combines TRBV5-6 with TRBJ1-1, with D uncertain. Trimming took off 2 bases at V and 10 bases at J, with 18 bases between the two ends. CDR3 size: 14 residues. Germline lookup yields CDR1 SGHDT and CDR2 YYEEEE. The CDR3 loop is CASSFRPAGETAFF. Here the CDR3 DNA reads TGTGCCAGCAGCTTTAGACCTGCCGGTGAGACAGCTTTCTTT.

About this clonotype itself: The CDR3 does not close with the conserved phenylalanine or tryptophan, likely indicating a read error. The V gene is TRBV6-2 or TRBV6-3, the J gene TRBJ1-2; D gene ambiguous. CDR3 length: 14 residues. Trimming left V 9 bases short and J 6 bases short, with 20 bases between. CDR1 and CDR2 from the germline V gene are MNHEY and SVGEGT. The CDR3 region has the DNA TGTGCCAGTAGTCGTGACGGAACTATTAATGGCTACACCTCC. This encodes CASSRDGTINGYTS.

Concerning this clonotype: Mismatch with germline at one junction end may stem from a read error. This rearrangement joins TRBV10-3 to TRBJ1-5, with D unresolved. This CDR3 has 13 residues. Germline CDR1 is ENHRY and CDR2 is SYGVKD. The CDR3 here is CAFSGSENQPQHF. The CDR3 bases are TGTGCCTTCAGTGGTTCAGAGAATCAGCCCCAGCATTTT.

Worth noting for this clonotype: An end of the junction differs from the germline gene, which may be a read error. The V call is TRBV5-4, the J call TRBJ2-1, with D uncertain. This CDR3 spans 16 amino acids. Looked up from germline, CDR1 is SGHNT and CDR2 is YYREEE (reference sequence). CDR3 loop: CASCLSTSPKYNEQFF. CDR3 nucleotides: TGTGCCAGCTGCTTGTCAACCAGCCCTAAGTACAATGAGCAGTTCTTC.

The CDR3 nucleotides are TGTGCCAGCTTCCGCAGGTCGATCTCCTATAATTCACCCCTCCACTTT. Its protein product is CASFRRSISYNSPLHF. This chain uses TRBV5-6 with TRBJ1-6; D remains unclear. The germline V and J ends were trimmed by 7 bases and 0 bases, with 14 bases remaining between them. The germline gives CDR1 SGHDT, CDR2 YYEEEE. CDR3 size: 16 residues.

With regard to this clonotype: At one boundary the junction diverges from the germline segment, which might be a read error. The V call is TRBV11-2, the J call TRBJ2-1, with TRBD2 matching over 7 bases. The CDR3 sequence is 14 residues long. Germline V gene data show CDR1 as SGHAT and CDR2 as FQNNGV. This CDR3 reads CANSLAGRHNEQFF. CDR3 in DNA: TGTGCCAACAGCTTAGCCGGGAGGCATAATGAACAGTTCTTC.

The chain has TRBV19 and TRBJ2-1; tentatively, D is TRBD2 (6 bases). CDR3 size: 11 residues. CDR1 and CDR2 (germline): LNHDA, SQIVND (reference sequence). CDR3 residues: CAASAYNEQFF. CDR3 coding DNA: TGTGCGGCTAGCGCCTACAATGAGCAGTTCTTC.

This clonotype has more than one count but fewer than ten. The conserved closing phenylalanine or tryptophan is absent in this CDR3, likely reflecting a read error. The chain carries TRBV11-2 and TRBJ2-5; D is perhaps TRBD1 (6 bases). Germline CDR1 and CDR2: SGHAT and FQNNGV. CDR3 size: 15 residues. V lost 9 bases and J lost 7, with 24 bases in between. This chain's CDR3 is CASSPRSAPGVTQYI. CDR3 nucleotides: TGTGCCAGTAGCCCCCGATCAGCCCCAGGGGTGACCCAGTACATC.

The table lists this clonotype with many counts. The chain combines TRBV28 with TRBJ2-7; D gene uncertain. The germline V gene encodes CDR1 MDHEN and CDR2 SYDVKM. V lost 3 bases and J lost 1, with 13 bases in between. The CDR3 spans 15 residues. The chain's CDR3 is CASSFHHFGSYEQYF. CDR3 sequence (DNA): TGTGCCAGCAGTTTCCACCACTTCGGTTCCTACGAGCAGTACTTC.

About this clonotype itself: One end of the junction is discordant with germline, which a read error may explain. The chain recombines TRBV4-3 with TRBJ1-1; D perhaps matches TRBD1 (5 bases). CDR1 LGHNA and CDR2 YSLEER come from the germline V gene. The CDR3 extends over 13 amino acids. The CDR3, as DNA: TGCTCCAGTAGCCTCGGGGGGTTTACTGAGGCTTTCTTT. Its protein product is CSSSLGGFTEAFF.

The chain has TRBV11-2 and TRBJ2-1; 11 bases map to TRBD2. Unmatched junction bases numbered 14, after V lost 10 bases and J lost 6 bases. CDR3 length: 16 residues. From germline, CDR1 is SGHAT and CDR2 FQNNGV. CDR3: CANSYPGTSGINEQFF. The CDR3 region has the DNA TGTGCCAACAGTTACCCCGGGACTAGCGGTATCAATGAGCAGTTCTTC.

With respect to this clonotype: The junction and the germline gene differ at one end; a read error may be behind it. This chain uses TRBV5-5 with TRBJ2-1; D gene uncertain. CDR1 is SGHKS, CDR2 YYEKEE, per germline (reference sequence). This CDR3 contains 15 residues. CDR3 region: CATSPSSWIYNEQFF. Here the CDR3 DNA reads TGTGCCACCAGCCCATCGAGCTGGATCTACAATGAGCAGTTCTTC.

On this clonotype itself: A read error may produce the germline difference seen at one junction end. This CDR3 is CASSPGAEQPQDF. CDR3 DNA: TGTGCCAGCAGTCCCGGGGCAGAGCAGCCCCAAGATTTT. This chain links TRBV12-3 or TRBV12-4 with TRBJ1-5; possibly TRBD1 for D (5 bases). The CDR3 sequence is 13 residues long.

A remark on this clonotype: The germline gene is not matched at one end of the junction; a read error may be the cause. The chain joins TRBV29-1 to TRBJ1-1; perhaps TRBD1 as D (5 bases). Germline values: CDR1 SQVTM, CDR2 ANQGSEA. The CDR3 is made up of 15 amino acids. Written as DNA, the CDR3 is TGCAGCGTTGAAGCTGGGTGGGGGATGAACACTGAAGCGCTCTTT. Encoded protein: CSVEAGWGMNTEALF.

Remarks on this clonotype: A much larger clone differs from this one at a single base, so this may be a read error. The V and J genes are TRBV7-9 and TRBJ2-2; D remains unclear. Trimming left V 5 bases short and J 4 bases short, with 11 bases between. The germline V gene has CDR1 SEHNR and CDR2 FQNEAQ (reference sequence). This CDR3 contains 14 residues. CDR3 nucleotide sequence: TGTGCCAGCAGCGCCCAACAGTTCACCGGGGAGCTGTTTTTT. Its translation: CASSAQQFTGELFF.

Regarding this clonotype: At one end the junction does not follow the germline gene, possibly because of a read error. V and J are TRBV5-5 and TRBJ2-3; 7 nucleotides align to TRBD2. CDR3 length: 15 amino acids. Germline V gene lookup returns CDR1 SGHKS and CDR2 YYEKEE (reference sequence). This CDR3 is CASSWDGGSSDTQYF. CDR3 bases: TGTGCCAGCAGCTGGGACGGGGGGAGTTCAGATACACAGTATTTT.

The sample holds one count of this clonotype. V usage is TRBV18 and J usage is TRBJ2-7, with 8 bases that match TRBD1. This CDR3 is 15 amino acids long. Germline V gene sequence: CDR1 KGHSH, CDR2 LQKENI. CDR3 in amino acids: CACSQRRTGFYEQYF. The CDR3, as DNA: TGTGCATGCTCACAAAGACGGACAGGGTTCTACGAGCAGTACTTC.

CDR3 amino acids: CRVGWVSTYEQYF. The CDR3, as DNA: TGCAGAGTCGGATGGGTATCGACCTACGAGCAGTACTTC. V usage is TRBV29-1 and J usage is TRBJ2-7; no firm D call. The length of the CDR3 is 13 residues. Germline V gene data show CDR1 as SQVTM and CDR2 as ANQGSEA.